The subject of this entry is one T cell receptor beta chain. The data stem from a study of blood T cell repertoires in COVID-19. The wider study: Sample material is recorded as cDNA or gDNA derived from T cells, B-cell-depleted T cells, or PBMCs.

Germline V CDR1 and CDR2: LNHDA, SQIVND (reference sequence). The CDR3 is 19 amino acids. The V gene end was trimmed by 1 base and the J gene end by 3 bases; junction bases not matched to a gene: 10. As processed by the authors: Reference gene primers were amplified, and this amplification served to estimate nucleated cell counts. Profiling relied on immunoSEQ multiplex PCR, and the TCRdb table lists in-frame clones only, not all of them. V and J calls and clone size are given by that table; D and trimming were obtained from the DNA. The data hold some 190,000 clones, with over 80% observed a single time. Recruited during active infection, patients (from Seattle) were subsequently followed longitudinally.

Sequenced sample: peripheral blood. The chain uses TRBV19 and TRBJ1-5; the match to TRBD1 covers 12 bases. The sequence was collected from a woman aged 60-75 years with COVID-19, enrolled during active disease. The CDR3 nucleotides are TGTGCCAGTAGTATAGGAGCTTGGGACAGGGGGCGATTCAATCAGCCCCAGCATTTT. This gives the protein CASSIGAWDRGRFNQPQHF.